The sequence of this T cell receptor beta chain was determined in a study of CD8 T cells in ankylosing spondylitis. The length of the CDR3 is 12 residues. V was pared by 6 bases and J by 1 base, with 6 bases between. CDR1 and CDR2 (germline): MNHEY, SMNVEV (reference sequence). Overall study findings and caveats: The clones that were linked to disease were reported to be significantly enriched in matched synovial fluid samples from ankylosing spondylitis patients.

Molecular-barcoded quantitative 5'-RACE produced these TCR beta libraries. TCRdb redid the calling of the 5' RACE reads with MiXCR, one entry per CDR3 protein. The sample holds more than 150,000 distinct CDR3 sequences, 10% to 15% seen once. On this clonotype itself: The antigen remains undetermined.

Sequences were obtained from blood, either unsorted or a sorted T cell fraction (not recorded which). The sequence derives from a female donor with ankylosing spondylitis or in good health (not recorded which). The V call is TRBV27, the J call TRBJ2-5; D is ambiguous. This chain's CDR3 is CASRNLQETQYF. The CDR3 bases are TGTGCCAGCAGAAACCTCCAAGAGACCCAGTACTTC.